These 25 T cell receptor beta chains were all obtained from the same sample, sequenced in a study of identical twins. TCRdb ran MiXCR on the 5' RACE reads and lists one entry per CDR3 protein. The sample holds some 900,000 distinct CDR3 sequences, about 12% seen once. These data also formed part of another study, on yellow fever vaccine responses in identical twins.

The source material was PBMCs. These receptors were taken from a woman younger than 30 in good health.

The rearrangement links TRBV10-3 to TRBJ2-1; 12 bases agree with TRBD2. J lost 4 bases, V lost 6 bases, and 4 bases had no gene match. Per the germline V gene, CDR1 is ENHRY and CDR2 is SYGVKD. The CDR3 runs 15 residues. CDR3 coding DNA: TGTGCCATCAGGTCGACTAGCGGGGGTTACAATGAGCAGTTCTTC. Its translation is CAIRSTSGGYNEQFF.

This clonotype was seen ten or more times. J is TRBJ1-2 and V is TRBV7-2; 9 bases agree with TRBD1. V was pared by 3 bases and J by 4 bases, with 9 bases of the junction left unmatched. Germline lookup yields CDR1 SGHTA and CDR2 FQGNSA. CDR3 length equals 16 residues. The CDR3 loop reads CASSLVDRGFGYGYTF. DNA of the CDR3: TGTGCCAGCAGCTTGGTGGACAGGGGATTTGGCTATGGCTACACCTTC. The entire variable domain, with the rest obtained from reference TRBV7-2 and TRBJ1-2, is as follows: GAGVSQSPSNKVTEKGKDVELRCDPISGHTALYWYRQSLGQGLEFLIYFQGNSAPDKSGLPSDRFSAERTGGSVSTLTIQRTQQEDSAVYLCASSLVDRGFGYGYTFGSGTRLTVV.

In this sample, this clonotype turned up a few times. The gene calls are TRBV10-3 and TRBJ2-2; D possibly matches TRBD1 or TRBD2 (5 bases each). Germline V CDR1 and CDR2: ENHRY, SYGVKD. The CDR3 extends over 15 amino acids. Between the trimmed V and J ends, which lost 4 bases and 0 bases, there was a span of 9 bases. In nucleotides, the CDR3 is TGTGCCATCAGTGGGCCGGGGCCGAACACCGGGGAGCTGTTTTTT. Protein sequence: CAISGPGPNTGELFF.

V usage is TRBV11-2 and J usage is TRBJ1-1; tentative D call: TRBD1 (5 bases). Trimming took off 5 bases at V and 3 bases at J, with 16 bases between the two ends. The CDR3 sequence is 15 residues long. Germline-derived CDR1 and CDR2 are SGHAT and FQNNGV. CDR3 coding DNA: TGTGCCAGCAGCATATACCGGGGCAGGGACACTGAAGCTTTCTTT. This codes for CASSIYRGRDTEAFF.

This clonotype was seen many times. The chain carries TRBV7-2 and TRBJ2-2; 7 bases line up with TRBD1. V trimming: 5 bases; J trimming: 5 bases; junction bases outside the gene matches: 8. The CDR3 spans 15 residues. The germline V gene has CDR1 SGHTA and CDR2 FQGNSA. Here the CDR3 reads CASSTRQGGTGELFF. The CDR3 bases are TGTGCCAGCAGCACCCGACAGGGCGGGACCGGGGAGCTGTTTTTT.

A few counts support this clonotype. The CDR3 reads CASRLGTVNTEAFF. CDR3 nucleotide sequence: TGTGCCAGCAGGCTAGGGACGGTGAACACTGAAGCTTTCTTT. The chain employs TRBV6-1 and TRBJ1-1, with TRBD1 as a possible D gene (5 bases). Trimming pared 6 bases from V and 0 bases from J, leaving 11 bases between. The CDR3 is 14 amino acids. CDR1 is MNHNS, CDR2 SASEGT, per germline.

This chain connects TRBV20-1 to TRBJ2-7; TRBD2 aligns across 11 bases. Germline V gives CDR1 DFQATT, CDR2 SNEGSKA (reference sequence). The CDR3 is 14 amino acids. J gave up 5 bases and V 2 bases, and 5 bases lay outside the gene matches. Here the CDR3 DNA reads TGCAGTGCTAGACTAGCGGGAGGTGGGCACGAGCAGTACTTC. The encoded protein is CSARLAGGGHEQYF.

This clonotype has just a few counts. The chain is built from TRBV6-1 and TRBJ1-2; TRBD1 matches at 9 bases. The CDR3 loop spans 14 amino acids. In germline, CDR1 is MNHNS, CDR2 SASEGT. V lost 5 bases to trimming and J lost 3 bases; unmatched junction nucleotides: 4. The CDR3 region is CASSRQGEDYGYTF. CDR3 DNA sequence: TGTGCCAGCAGTCGACAGGGGGAGGACTATGGCTACACCTTC.

Note on this clonotype: A junction end diverges from the germline sequence, so it may reflect a read error. The chain uses TRBV27 and TRBJ2-1, with 8 nucleotides matching TRBD1. The length of the CDR3 is 13 residues. Germline V gene data show CDR1 as MNHEY and CDR2 as SMNVEV (reference sequence). This chain's CDR3 is CASSSPLDRGFVF. CDR3 sequence (DNA): TGTGCCAGCAGTTCACCGTTAGACAGGGGCTTCGTCTTC.

The chain employs TRBV6-5 and TRBJ2-5, with D tentatively TRBD2 (5 bases). The CDR3 extends over 18 amino acids. Trimming took off 0 bases at V and 4 bases at J, with 21 bases between the two ends. The germline V gene has CDR1 MNHEY and CDR2 SVGAGI. Here the CDR3 reads CASSYSYKADRRGETQYF. The CDR3 DNA reads as TGTGCCAGCAGTTACTCGTACAAAGCGGACCGAAGAGGAGAGACCCAGTACTTC.

This clonotype appeared a few times. The chain links TRBV10-3 to TRBJ2-1, with TRBD2 identical over 13 bases. The CDR3 is made up of 18 amino acids. The V gene's germline CDR1 is ENHRY and CDR2 SYGVKD. V dropped 4 bases and J dropped 7; count of bases not matched to a gene: 13. The CDR3 DNA is TGTGCCATCAGTGTACCCCCCGGGACTAGCGGGGATGTAAATGAGCAGTTCTTC. This encodes CAISVPPGTSGDVNEQFF.

This clonotype has just a few counts. The chain links TRBV25-1 to TRBJ1-1; no definite D call. Germline V gene data show CDR1 as MGHDK and CDR2 as SYGVNS. This CDR3 is 15 amino acids long. V was pared by 5 bases and J by 4 bases, with 17 bases between. The CDR3 DNA reads TGTGCCAGCAGTCCAAGGCCGCTTACGGCCACTGAAGCTTTCTTT. It is translated as CASSPRPLTATEAFF.

The chain uses TRBV27 and TRBJ2-7; possibly TRBD1 for D (5 bases). CDR3 length equals 15 residues. Germline CDR1 MNHEY, CDR2 SMNVEV (reference sequence). Trimming left V 3 bases short and J 1 base short, with 13 bases between. The CDR3 region has the DNA TGTGCCAGCAGTTTCGGGCAGGGCAAGTCCTACGAGCAGTACTTC. Its translation: CASSFGQGKSYEQYF.

The V gene is TRBV5-1, the J gene TRBJ2-7; possibly TRBD1 or TRBD2 for D (6 bases each). CDR3 length: 11 amino acids. In germline, CDR1 is SGHRS, CDR2 YFSETQ. Deletions cut 7 bases from V and 5 bases from J, with 10 bases between. CDR3 bases: TGCGCCAGCCAAAGGGGGGACGAGCAGTACTTC. Amino acids: CASQRGDEQYF.

The chain uses TRBV15 and TRBJ1-1; possibly TRBD1 for D (5 bases). The CDR3 is made up of 13 amino acids. V lost 0 bases and J lost 6, with 8 bases in between. The germline V gene encodes CDR1 LNHNV and CDR2 YYDKDF (reference sequence). CDR3 nucleotide sequence: TGTGCCACCAGCAGAGAAGGGGCAGCTGAAGCTTTCTTT. Protein product: CATSREGAAEAFF.

V is TRBV11-2 and J is TRBJ2-2, with 9 bases lining up with TRBD1. Trimming removed 5 bases from V and 1 base from J; junction bases left unmatched: 8. The germline gives CDR1 SGHAT, CDR2 FQNNGV. This CDR3 is built from 17 residues. The CDR3 DNA sequence: TGTGCCAGCAGCGAAACAGGGGGCGGTAGGAACACCGGGGAGCTGTTTTTT. It encodes CASSETGGGRNTGELFF.

This clonotype was seen repeatedly, ten times or more. V usage is TRBV28 and J usage is TRBJ2-5; D not certain. The CDR3 has 14 residues. The ends were cut back, 5 bases at V and 0 bases at J, with 10 bases in the middle. Germline V lookup: CDR1 MDHEN, CDR2 SYDVKM. The CDR3 bases are TGTGCCAGCAGTCTAGTATCGAACCAAGAGACCCAGTACTTC. Translating it yields CASSLVSNQETQYF. Complete variable domain (other parts from reference TRBV28 and TRBJ2-5): DVKVTQSSRYLVKRTGEKVFLECVQDMDHENMFWYRQDPGLGLRLIYFSYDVKMKEKGDIPEGYSVSREKKERFSLILESASTNQTSMYLCASSLVSNQETQYFGPGTRLLVL.

The genes are TRBV12-3 or TRBV12-4 and TRBJ2-3, with D possibly matching TRBD1 (5 bases). Between the trimmed V and J ends, which lost 3 bases and 4 bases, there was a span of 14 bases. The CDR3 spans 15 residues. CDR3 amino acids: CASSLLRGKADTQYF. The DNA of the CDR3 is TGTGCCAGCAGTTTGTTAAGGGGCAAGGCAGATACGCAGTATTTT.

The chain combines TRBV11-2 with TRBJ1-1, with D uncertain. V dropped 3 bases and J dropped 4 bases, with 6 bases sitting between them. Looked up from germline, CDR1 is SGHAT and CDR2 is FQNNGV. This CDR3 is 12 amino acids long. The CDR3 region is CASSFQPTEAFF. CDR3 nucleotides: TGTGCCAGCAGCTTTCAACCCACTGAAGCTTTCTTT.

This clonotype has just a few counts. The V gene is TRBV29-1, the J gene TRBJ2-1, with 7 bases aligning to TRBD2. CDR1 SQVTM and CDR2 ANQGSEA come from the germline V gene. The CDR3 is 15 amino acids. Germline trimming cut 6 bases from V and 3 bases from J; bases unmatched to any gene: 11. CDR3 loop: CSVARRELGYNEQFF. CDR3 sequence (DNA): TGCAGCGTCGCCCGGCGGGAGTTGGGCTACAATGAGCAGTTCTTC.

V usage is TRBV6-2 or TRBV6-3 and J usage is TRBJ2-3; a weak D match, TRBD2 (5 bases). Deletions cut 7 bases from V and 7 bases from J, with 12 bases between. CDR3 length equals 12 residues. Germline V gene sequence: CDR1 MNHEY, CDR2 SVGEGT. CDR3 loop: CASNGDGNTQYF. CDR3 nucleotide sequence: TGTGCCAGCAACGGAGACGGGAATACGCAGTATTTT.

This clonotype was seen more than once but under ten times. The rearrangement links TRBV7-9 to TRBJ2-1; a weak D match, TRBD1 (5 bases). V lost 4 bases to trimming and J lost 2 bases, with 12 bases between them. CDR3 length: 15 amino acids. Germline V lookup: CDR1 SEHNR, CDR2 FQNEAQ (reference sequence). The CDR3 DNA reads as TGTGCCAGCAGCTCAACGACGGACACCTACAATGAGCAGTTCTTC. Protein product: CASSSTTDTYNEQFF.

The genes are TRBV4-1 and TRBJ2-7; TRBD2 matches at 7 bases. The J segment lost 6 bases and the V segment lost 4 bases, leaving 12 bases of the junction unmatched. The CDR3 extends over 15 amino acids. Germline V gene sequence: CDR1 MGHRA, CDR2 YSYEKL. CDR3 sequence: CASSPHLSSGFEQYF. In nucleotides, the CDR3 is TGCGCCAGCAGCCCACACTTGTCTAGCGGTTTCGAGCAGTACTTC.

This clonotype was picked up a small number of times. The chain carries TRBV5-1 and TRBJ2-7; 8 bases are a match to TRBD2. The ends lost 9 bases at V and 4 bases at J; junction bases unmatched: 9. The CDR3 loop spans 13 amino acids. CDR1 and CDR2 from the germline V gene are SGHRS and YFSETQ. The CDR3 nucleotides read TGCGCCACCAAAGCGGGAGAGAGTTACGAGCAGTACTTC. Translation: CATKAGESYEQYF. Looking up the rest from reference TRBV5-1 and TRBJ2-7 gives the full variable domain: KAGVTQTPRYLIKTRGQQVTLSCSPISGHRSVSWYQQTPGQGLQFLFEYFSETQRNKGNFPGRFSGRQFSNSRSEMNVSTLELGDSALYLCATKAGESYEQYFGPGTRLTVT.

This clonotype has a count of ten or more. The chain employs TRBV20-1 and TRBJ2-5; no firm D call. The CDR3 covers 10 residues. Germline CDR1 DFQATT, CDR2 SNEGSKA (reference sequence). Trimming stripped 5 bases from V and 5 bases from J, with 6 bases between. DNA for the CDR3: TGCAGTGCTGTCCGGGAGACCCAGTACTTC. As protein: CSAVRETQYF.